This T cell receptor (beta chain) was identified in a study of T-cell reconstitution after alpha-beta-depleted transplantation in children. Unique molecular identifiers were incorporated into the prepared TCRbeta library. TCRdb passed the PCR reads through MiXCR, listing each CDR3 protein once. The sample includes around 400,000 distinct CDR3 sequences, 20% seen only once; the top ten take less than 4.5%. The CDR3 has 13 amino acids. CDR1 and CDR2 (germline): SQVTM, ANQGSEA. With 3 bases removed from V and 6 bases from J, the gap between germline ends came to 15 bases. This clonotype was counted only a few times.

The chain couples TRBV29-1 to TRBJ2-7, with D maybe TRBD2 (5 bases). This specimen consisted of PBMCs from the stem cell graft donor, obtained from the stem cell graft. The source is a human donor who donated a stem cell graft to a child with acute myeloid leukemia. DNA of the CDR3: TGCAGCGTTGAGACCCGAAGCGCGGGCGAGCAGTACTTC. Protein: CSVETRSAGEQYF.